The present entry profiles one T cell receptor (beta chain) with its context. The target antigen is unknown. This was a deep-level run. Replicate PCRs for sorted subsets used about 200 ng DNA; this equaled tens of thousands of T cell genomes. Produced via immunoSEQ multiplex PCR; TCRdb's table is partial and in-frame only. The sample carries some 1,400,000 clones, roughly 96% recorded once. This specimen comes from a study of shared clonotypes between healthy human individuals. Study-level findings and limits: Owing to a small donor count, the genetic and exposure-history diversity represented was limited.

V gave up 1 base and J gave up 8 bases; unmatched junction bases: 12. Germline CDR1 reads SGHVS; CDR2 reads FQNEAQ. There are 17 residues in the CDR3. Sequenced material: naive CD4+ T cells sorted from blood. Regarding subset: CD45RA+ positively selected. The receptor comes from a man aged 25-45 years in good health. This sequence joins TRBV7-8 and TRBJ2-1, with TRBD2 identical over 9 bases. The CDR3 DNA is TGTGCCAGCAGCTTAGACGGACTAGCGCCAAAGGGCTATGAGCAGTTCTTC. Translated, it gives CASSLDGLAPKGYEQFF.